Following are 20 T cell receptor beta chains from one sample sequenced in a study of T cells in Graves' hyperthyroidism and ophthalmopathy. The source material, RNA transcripts, was used to amplify TCR beta CDR3 regions. In the first-round RT-PCR of the TCR CDR3, the HTBI primer set was used. TCRdb ran MiXCR on the multiplex PCR reads and lists one entry per CDR3 protein. The sample carries approximately 600,000 distinct CDR3 sequences, roughly 14% recorded once. Specimen: blood. The receptors were gathered from a woman between 35 and 50 years old with Graves' ophthalmopathy.

This chain links TRBV28 with TRBJ1-1, with 9 bases identical to TRBD1. The CDR3 covers 15 residues. Germline CDR1 is MDHEN and CDR2 is SYDVKM. V shed 5 bases, J shed 5 bases, and the junction held 9 bases outside the gene matches. CDR3 nucleotides: TGTGCCAGCAGTCTCGGGACAGGGTCAAGAACTGAAGCTTTCTTT. Amino acids: CASSLGTGSRTEAFF.

This clonotype was recorded at least ten times. The chain has TRBV28 and TRBJ2-5; D not resolved. Germline V gene lookup returns CDR1 MDHEN and CDR2 SYDVKM. Deletions cut 3 bases from V and 1 base from J, with 9 bases between. CDR3 length: 14 amino acids. The CDR3 DNA sequence: TGTGCCAGCAGTTTCGATAGTGCCCAAGAGACCCAGTACTTC. Protein: CASSFDSAQETQYF. Drawing the rest from reference TRBV28 and TRBJ2-5, the complete variable domain is DVKVTQSSRYLVKRTGEKVFLECVQDMDHENMFWYRQDPGLGLRLIYFSYDVKMKEKGDIPEGYSVSREKKERFSLILESASTNQTSMYLCASSFDSAQETQYFGPGTRLLVL.

A word on this clonotype: A much larger clone lies a single base off, so this may be a read error. V is TRBV6-2 or TRBV6-3 and J is TRBJ1-1; 7 bases are a match to TRBD1. V dropped 8 bases and J dropped 1; count of bases not matched to a gene: 4. The CDR3 covers 13 residues. Germline CDR1 and CDR2: MNHEY and SVGEGT. In DNA form, the CDR3 reads TGTGCCAGCGGAGGACAGGAGAACACTGAAGCTTTCTTT. Amino acid sequence: CASGGQENTEAFF.

This chain connects TRBV10-3 to TRBJ1-1, with 7 bases lining up with TRBD1. With V trimmed by 1 base and J by 4 bases, 6 bases remained unmatched. In germline, CDR1 is ENHRY, CDR2 SYGVKD. The CDR3 is 15 amino acids. The CDR3 loop reads CAISELAGGTTEAFF. The DNA of the CDR3 is TGTGCCATCAGTGAGTTAGCAGGGGGTACCACTGAAGCTTTCTTT.

This chain connects TRBV29-1 to TRBJ2-3, with D maybe TRBD2 (5 bases). Germline V lookup: CDR1 SQVTM, CDR2 ANQGSEA. This CDR3 spans 14 amino acids. The V end was cut by 4 bases, the J end by 1 base, with 12 bases between. This CDR3 reads CSVVVGAGTDTQYF. The CDR3 DNA follows: TGCAGCGTTGTTGTGGGAGCAGGCACAGATACGCAGTATTTT.

The chain employs TRBV12-3 or TRBV12-4 and TRBJ2-1; D might be TRBD2 (6 bases). Trimming removed 1 base at V and 0 bases at J, with 13 bases between. The CDR3 is 17 amino acids. The CDR3 DNA follows: TGTGCCAGCAGTTTAGGTGCTGCGGGAAGCTCCTACAATGAGCAGTTCTTC. Its translation: CASSLGAAGSSYNEQFF.

The chain employs TRBV6-1 and TRBJ1-1, with a tentative D call TRBD1 (5 bases). Between the trimmed V and J ends, which lost 6 bases and 1 base, there was a span of 12 bases. The V gene's germline CDR1 is MNHNS and CDR2 SASEGT. This CDR3 is built from 14 residues. The DNA for the CDR3 is TGTGCCAGCAGAGAGGACACCAAGAACACTGAAGCTTTCTTT. It specifies CASREDTKNTEAFF.

Many counts were recorded for this clonotype. The rearrangement links TRBV19 to TRBJ2-7; TRBD2 matches at 7 bases. V trimming: 4 bases; J trimming: 3 bases; junction bases outside the gene matches: 9. This CDR3 has 15 amino acids. Germline CDR1 and CDR2: LNHDA and SQIVND (reference sequence). DNA for the CDR3: TGTGCCAGTAGTAGTCCGGGAGGACCGGACTACGAGCAGTACTTC. Protein sequence: CASSSPGGPDYEQYF. Drawing the rest from reference TRBV19 and TRBJ2-7, the complete variable domain is DGGITQSPKYLFRKEGQNVTLSCEQNLNHDAMYWYRQDPGQGLRLIYYSQIVNDFQKGDIAEGYSVSREKKESFPLTVTSAQKNPTAFYLCASSSPGGPDYEQYFGPGTRLTVT.

This clonotype was recorded at least ten times. This rearrangement joins TRBV2 to TRBJ2-5, with D perhaps matching TRBD2 (6 bases). Trimming shortened V by 8 bases and J by 5 bases, and 15 bases separated the two germline ends. Looked up from germline, CDR1 is SNHLY and CDR2 is FYNNEI. The CDR3 runs 13 residues. The CDR3, as DNA: TGTGCCAGCGGTGGAGGGGTAGAGGAGACCCAGTACTTC. Its translation: CASGGGVEETQYF.

This clonotype came up many times. This chain uses TRBV12-3 or TRBV12-4 with TRBJ2-7, with TRBD2 matching over 14 bases. The J segment lost 5 bases and the V segment lost 9 bases, leaving 3 bases of the junction unmatched. CDR3 length: 13 amino acids. For the CDR3, the DNA is TGTGCCAGTAGGACTAGCGGGAGGAACGAGCAGTACTTC. It is translated as CASRTSGRNEQYF.

The sample holds many counts of this clonotype. The chain recombines TRBV20-1 with TRBJ2-7; possibly TRBD2 for D (5 bases). Deletions cut 6 bases from V and 4 bases from J, with 16 bases between. Germline assignment: CDR1 DFQATT and CDR2 SNEGSKA (reference sequence). The length of the CDR3 is 13 residues. CDR3 protein: CSANRNGMYEQYF. The DNA for the CDR3 is TGCAGTGCCAACCGGAACGGGATGTACGAGCAGTACTTC.

The rearrangement links TRBV5-5 to TRBJ2-5; 8 bases match TRBD1. CDR3 length equals 16 residues. Looked up from germline, CDR1 is SGHKS and CDR2 is YYEKEE (reference sequence). The ends lost 4 bases at V and 9 bases at J; junction bases unmatched: 17. The CDR3 sequence is CASSDPGTGLLGAQYF. CDR3 coding DNA: TGTGCCAGCAGCGATCCCGGGACAGGCCTCCTGGGTGCCCAGTACTTC.

The chain links TRBV6-2 or TRBV6-3 to TRBJ1-2, with 9 bases that match TRBD1. The V gene's germline CDR1 is MNHEY and CDR2 SVGEGT. The CDR3 covers 15 residues. J lost 2 bases, V lost 8 bases, and 9 bases had no gene match. The CDR3 spells CASGPSGQGNYGYTF. The DNA for the CDR3 is TGTGCCAGCGGACCCTCCGGACAGGGGAACTATGGCTACACCTTC.

This clonotype was seen many times. This chain uses TRBV19 with TRBJ2-7, with 8 bases aligning to TRBD1. This CDR3 contains 15 residues. After removal of 3 bases from V and 6 bases from J, the junction contained 10 bases not matched to a gene. Germline CDR1 reads LNHDA; CDR2 reads SQIVND (reference sequence). The CDR3 sequence: CASSMDTGGPGEQYF. The CDR3 nucleotides are TGTGCCAGTAGTATGGATACAGGGGGACCAGGCGAGCAGTACTTC.

This clonotype was seen repeatedly, ten times or more. The chain links TRBV28 to TRBJ2-7; unclear D gene. Germline CDR1 reads MDHEN; CDR2 reads SYDVKM. This CDR3 is 15 amino acids long. V was shortened by 3 bases and J by 1 base, with 13 bases between the two germline ends. This chain's CDR3 is CASSFVRAKSYEQYF. As DNA, the CDR3 is TGTGCCAGCAGTTTCGTCAGAGCGAAGTCCTACGAGCAGTACTTC. The variable domain in full, completed from reference TRBV28 and TRBJ2-7, reads DVKVTQSSRYLVKRTGEKVFLECVQDMDHENMFWYRQDPGLGLRLIYFSYDVKMKEKGDIPEGYSVSREKKERFSLILESASTNQTSMYLCASSFVRAKSYEQYFGPGTRLTVT.

This clonotype was picked up many times. V gene TRBV20-1 combines with J gene TRBJ1-2, with a tentative D call TRBD1 (5 bases). Germline CDR1 and CDR2: DFQATT and SNEGSKA (reference sequence). Trimming left V 2 bases short and J 7 bases short, with 26 bases between. The CDR3 loop spans 17 amino acids. The CDR3 DNA is TGCAGTGCTAGACCTCGCCATCCGGGACCGAAACTTTCTGGCTACACCTTC. Its protein is CSARPRHPGPKLSGYTF.

The chain combines TRBV24-1 with TRBJ2-7, with D perhaps given as TRBD1 or TRBD2 (5 bases each). Germline V CDR1 and CDR2: KGHDR, SFDVKD. The CDR3 totals 13 residues. V lost 5 bases, J lost 5 bases, and 12 bases lay in between. The CDR3 spells CATSGRGANEQYF. DNA of the CDR3: TGTGCCACCAGTGGACGAGGGGCCAACGAGCAGTACTTC.

This clonotype was counted at least ten times. V gene TRBV5-1 combines with J gene TRBJ2-7; TRBD2 might be the D (6 bases). V gave up 0 bases and J gave up 4 bases, with 14 bases separating them. CDR3 size: 15 residues. The V gene's germline CDR1 is SGHRS and CDR2 YFSETQ. DNA for the CDR3: TGCGCCAGCAGCTTGGCCGGGGGTTCTGGATACGAGCAGTACTTC. Amino acids: CASSLAGGSGYEQYF.

The table lists this clonotype with many counts. The chain recombines TRBV6-1 with TRBJ2-2, with 9 bases fitting TRBD1. Germline loops: CDR1 MNHNS, CDR2 SASEGT. V gave up 11 bases and J gave up 7 bases; unmatched junction bases: 11. This CDR3 region has 14 residues. The CDR3 DNA reads TGTGCCGGGGGGACAGGGAGTAGCGGCGGGGAGCTGTTTTTT. Protein product: CAGGTGSSGGELFF.

This clonotype was observed at least ten times. This chain links TRBV7-9 with TRBJ1-6; D may be TRBD1 (6 bases). The germline V gene has CDR1 SEHNR and CDR2 FQNEAQ (reference sequence). The CDR3 contains 16 residues. Trimming removed 5 bases at V and 10 bases at J, with 21 bases between. CDR3 residues: CASSPSAGTRGSPLHF. The CDR3 coding sequence is TGTGCCAGCAGCCCTTCTGCCGGGACAAGGGGATCACCCCTCCACTTT.